This is a list of T cell receptor beta chains from one sample in a study of blood T cell repertoires in COVID-19. Some clones are missing from TCRdb's copy, which holds only in-frame ones; the method was immunoSEQ multiplex PCR. The profile shows under 300,000 clones, 88% of them singletons. Material: PBMCs or T cells enriched from blood (not recorded which). Every receptor here comes from a woman aged 45-65 years who had recovered from COVID-19. The CDR3 runs from the conserved cysteine through the conserved F or W. D genes are given only for firm matches. Size is stated for part of the rows, as once, few or many counts, or as a class when the clone is expanded.

TRBJ2-7	TRBD2	few	TRBV4-1	CASSPRLAGESEQYF	TGCGCCAGCAGCCCGAGACTAGCGGGAGAGTCCGAGCAGTACTTC
TRBJ2-5	TRBD1	.	TRBV7-9	CASSQTGAFQETQYF	TGTGCCAGCAGCCAGACAGGGGCGTTCCAAGAGACCCAGTACTTC
TRBJ2-1	TRBD2	.	TRBV9	CASSPSLTSGVYNEQFF	TGTGCCAGCAGTCCGAGTTTAACTAGCGGCGTCTACAATGAGCAGTTCTTC
TRBJ1-5	.	.	TRBV27	CASSFIFGQPQHF	TGTGCCAGCAGTTTTATTTTTGGGCAACCCCAGCATTTT
TRBJ2-5	TRBD1	.	TRBV7-2	CASSLAGQQETQYF	TGTGCCAGCAGCTTAGCGGGACAGCAAGAGACCCAGTACTTC
TRBJ2-1	TRBD2	.	TRBV27	CASSFFPAGASRGNEQFF	TGTGCCAGCAGTTTTTTCCCAGCGGGAGCTTCGAGGGGGAATGAGCAGTTCTTC
TRBJ2-2	.	.	TRBV2	CATGQSNTGELFF	TGTGCCACTGGACAGTCCAACACCGGGGAGCTGTTTTTT
TRBJ2-1	.	.	TRBV27	CASTLGGGAGNEQFF	TGTGCCAGCACCCTAGGAGGGGGAGCGGGAAATGAGCAGTTCTTC
TRBJ2-1	TRBD2	.	TRBV7-3	CASSLGGGSLSYNEQFF	TGTGCCAGCAGCTTAGGAGGCGGGAGCCTCTCCTACAATGAGCAGTTCTTC
TRBJ1-1	TRBD1	.	TRBV19	CASSTGKRGNTEAFF	TGTGCCAGTTCGACAGGGAAGCGTGGGAACACTGAAGCTTTCTTT
TRBJ1-1	.	few	TRBV27	CASSLSPSLNTEAFF	TGTGCCAGCAGTTTATCGCCGTCACTAAACACTGAAGCTTTCTTT
TRBJ2-1	TRBD1	.	TRBV19	CASSRTGGIYNEQFF	TGTGCCAGTAGTAGGACAGGGGGTATCTACAATGAGCAGTTCTTC
TRBJ2-7	TRBD2	.	TRBV3-1/TRBV3-2	CASSQPSTSGGGLGEQYF	TGTGCCAGCAGCCAACCGTCGACTAGCGGAGGGGGCCTAGGGGAGCAGTACTTC
TRBJ2-7	.	once	TRBV19	CASSRQGNSYEQYF	TGTGCCAGTAGTCGTCAGGGGAACTCCTACGAGCAGTACTTC
TRBJ2-1	.	.	TRBV9	CASSVESSLNNEQFF	TGTGCCAGCAGCGTAGAATCGAGTCTAAACAATGAGCAGTTCTTC
TRBJ2-2	TRBD2	.	TRBV19	CASSTAGGNTGELFF	TGTGCCAGTAGTACAGCGGGGGGGAACACCGGGGAGCTGTTTTTT
TRBJ2-1	TRBD2	.	TRBV10-1	CASSGTSGTTGEQFF	TGCGCCAGCAGTGGGACTAGCGGGACAACAGGGGAGCAGTTCTTC
TRBJ2-3	TRBD2	.	TRBV7-2	CASRRIAGNADTQYF	TGTGCCAGCAGGCGTATAGCGGGAAATGCAGATACGCAGTATTTT
TRBJ1-3	.	once	TRBV30	CAWSTEESGNTIYF	TGTGCCTGGAGTACAGAAGAGTCTGGAAACACCATATATTTT
TRBJ2-7	TRBD2	.	TRBV28	CASSSPTSGTYEQYF	TGTGCCAGCAGTTCGCCGACTAGCGGTACCTACGAGCAGTACTTC
TRBJ1-3	TRBD1	.	TRBV5-1	CASSLDGTVGNTIYF	TGCGCCAGCAGCTTGGACGGGACAGTCGGAAACACCATATATTTT
TRBJ1-2	TRBD1	.	TRBV4-1	CASSQVTGEYYGYTF	TGCGCCAGCAGCCAAGTGACAGGGGAATACTATGGCTACACCTTC
TRBJ2-1	.	.	TRBV30	CAADWSSYNEQFF	TGTGCCGCGGACTGGAGCTCCTACAATGAGCAGTTCTTC
TRBJ2-2	TRBD2	.	TRBV5-1	CASSRGGSSGELFF	TGCGCCAGCAGCCGCGGGGGGTCAAGCGGGGAGCTGTTTTTT
TRBJ1-2	.	.	TRBV4-2	CASSQDVTGIRGYTF	TGTGCCAGCAGCCAAGATGTCACAGGGATCCGTGGCTACACCTTC
TRBJ2-3	TRBD2	.	TRBV4-2	CASSQGAGGTDTQYF	TGTGCCAGCAGCCAAGGAGCGGGGGGGACAGATACGCAGTATTTT
TRBJ2-7	TRBD2	.	TRBV7-2	CASSSAGTSGAYEQYF	TGTGCCAGCAGCTCCGCCGGGACTAGCGGCGCCTACGAGCAGTACTTC
TRBJ2-7	TRBD2	.	TRBV6-2/TRBV6-3	CASSSHRAGVTSWQYF	TGTGCCAGCAGTTCCCACCGGGCGGGAGTGACTTCGTGGCAGTACTTC
TRBJ1-2	.	.	TRBV15	CATSRDLYGYTF	TGTGCCACCAGCAGAGATCTTTATGGCTACACCTTC
TRBJ1-6	.	.	TRBV5-1	CASSTGPGSNSPLHF	TGCGCCAGCAGCACAGGCCCCGGGTCGAATTCACCCCTCCACTTT
TRBJ2-3	TRBD2	.	TRBV5-1	CASSWGTSGSTDTQYF	TGCGCCAGCAGCTGGGGGACTAGCGGTAGCACAGATACGCAGTATTTT
TRBJ2-7	.	once	TRBV25-1	CASSEWQEQYF	TGTGCCAGCAGTGAGTGGCAAGAGCAGTACTTC
TRBJ2-5	.	.	TRBV7-5	CARSAGLAGGHTRETQYF	TGTGCCAGAAGCGCCGGACTAGCGGGAGGGCATACGCGGGAGACCCAGTACTTC
TRBJ1-6	.	.	TRBV7-2	CASSLEWAGKSPLHF	TGTGCCAGCAGCTTAGAATGGGCAGGGAAGTCACCCCTCCACTTT
TRBJ2-3	TRBD2	.	TRBV9	CASSVLRTSVGTDTQYF	TGTGCCAGCAGCGTATTAAGGACTAGCGTTGGCACAGATACGCAGTATTTT
TRBJ2-7	.	.	TRBV5-1	CASSLWESKYEQYF	TGCGCCAGCAGCTTGTGGGAGTCTAAGTACGAGCAGTACTTC
TRBJ2-7	TRBD1	.	TRBV28	CASRKPTGWTYEQYF	TGTGCCAGCAGGAAACCGACAGGGTGGACCTACGAGCAGTACTTC
TRBJ2-5	TRBD1	.	TRBV5-4	CASGDRLHETQYF	TGTGCCAGCGGGGACAGGCTTCATGAGACCCAGTACTTC
TRBJ1-2	.	.	TRBV3-1/TRBV3-2	CASSHRGQGNYGYTF	TGTGCCAGCAGCCATCGTGGGCAGGGGAACTATGGCTACACCTTC
TRBJ2-6	.	few	TRBV2	CASSAISGANVLTF	TGTGCCAGCAGTGCCATCTCTGGGGCCAACGTCCTGACTTTC
TRBJ1-3	.	.	TRBV18	CASSPQSLGGNTIYF	TGTGCCAGCTCACCACAGTCCCTAGGTGGAAACACCATATATTTT
TRBJ1-1	TRBD1	.	TRBV7-3	CASSFQGAGNTEAFF	TGTGCCAGCAGCTTCCAGGGGGCGGGGAACACTGAAGCTTTCTTT
TRBJ2-7	TRBD1	.	TRBV11-2	CASSSDREGQYF	TGTGCCAGCAGCTCCGACAGGGAAGGGCAGTACTTC
TRBJ2-3	TRBD2	.	TRBV19	CASSIGSSGMADTQYF	TGTGCCAGTAGTATAGGATCTAGCGGGATGGCAGATACGCAGTATTTT
TRBJ1-2	TRBD1	.	TRBV30	CAWGTGNGYTF	TGTGCCTGGGGGACAGGGAATGGCTACACCTTC
TRBJ1-6	.	once	TRBV7-9	CASSLNTGRLNSPLHF	TGTGCCAGCAGCTTAAATACAGGGAGACTTAATTCACCCCTCCACTTT
TRBJ2-1	.	.	TRBV2	CASSSKEGFNEQFF	TGTGCCAGCAGCTCCAAAGAGGGATTCAATGAGCAGTTCTTC
TRBJ1-6	TRBD1	.	TRBV6-5	CASRGDRDGSPLHF	TGTGCCAGCAGAGGGGACAGGGATGGATCACCCCTCCACTTT
TRBJ2-3	TRBD2	.	TRBV20-1	CSASPLREVRTDTQYF	TGCAGTGCTAGTCCCCTGCGGGAGGTCCGCACAGATACGCAGTATTTT
TRBJ1-5	TRBD1	.	TRBV10-3	CATGQGHSNQPQHF	TGTGCCACTGGACAGGGCCATAGCAATCAGCCCCAGCATTTT
TRBJ1-3	.	once	TRBV9	CASSRTDRGNTIYF	TGTGCCAGCAGCAGGACAGACCGTGGAAACACCATATATTTT
TRBJ2-2	.	once	TRBV6-5	CASSYMQAYTGELFF	TGTGCCAGCAGTTACATGCAGGCGTACACCGGGGAGCTGTTTTTT